The rows below give T cell receptor beta chains drawn from one sample of a study of CD8 T cells in Susac syndrome. TCRdb fed the immunoSEQ multiplex PCR reads into MiXCR, producing one record per CDR3 protein. Here the sample spans around 200,000 distinct CDR3 sequences, 80% to 95% being singletons. The sequencing sample was made of CD8+ T cells from PBMCs. Source of these receptors: a human donor with multiple sclerosis. The CDR3 runs from the conserved cysteine through the conserved F or W. A D gene is named only where the DNA matches it firmly. The listing skips clone size in some rows; elsewhere it reads once, few, many or a size class.

d_gene	v_gene	j_gene	abundance	CDR3aa	CDR3nt
TRBD2	TRBV19	TRBJ2-1	-	CASSIWLAGADEQFF	TGTGCCAGTAGTATTTGGCTAGCGGGAGCTGACGAGCAGTTCTTC
TRBD2	TRBV27	TRBJ2-3	-	CATRTSGGSTDTQYF	TGTGCCACCCGGACTAGCGGGGGTAGCACAGATACGCAGTATTTT
-	TRBV5-1	TRBJ2-2	once	CASSWLEGRELFF	TGCGCCAGCAGCTGGCTCGAGGGCAGGGAGCTGTTTTTT
-	TRBV27	TRBJ2-7	once	CASSSRQGGSQYF	TGTGCCAGCAGTTCCCGACAGGGAGGTTCGCAGTACTTC
-	TRBV9	TRBJ2-2	-	CASSARDIYVTGELFF	TGTGCCAGCAGCGCCCGGGACATATACGTCACCGGGGAGCTGTTTTTT
-	TRBV6-1	TRBJ2-1	-	CASMRDVSSYNEQFF	TGTGCCAGCATGCGGGACGTTAGCTCCTACAATGAGCAGTTCTTC
-	TRBV15	TRBJ1-3	-	CATSRDRVPQRENTIYF	TGTGCCACCAGCAGAGATCGAGTGCCTCAAAGGGAAAACACCATATATTTT
-	TRBV7-6	TRBJ2-7	-	CASSLEHGGQYEQYF	TGTGCCAGCAGCTTAGAACATGGGGGGCAGTACGAGCAGTACTTC
TRBD1	TRBV5-4	TRBJ1-1	-	CASSPSTGGTEAFF	TGTGCCAGCAGCCCATCGACAGGGGGCACTGAAGCTTTCTTT
TRBD1	TRBV25-1	TRBJ2-7	-	CASTRGPNEQYF	TGTGCCAGCACCAGGGGGCCTAACGAGCAGTACTTC
-	TRBV28	TRBJ1-2	-	CASRGTGPWGYTF	TGTGCCAGCCGGGGAACAGGGCCGTGGGGCTACACCTTC
TRBD1	TRBV30	TRBJ1-2	-	CAWSLPGQEPFDGYTF	TGTGCCTGGAGTCTTCCGGGACAGGAGCCGTTCGATGGCTACACCTTC
-	TRBV4-1	TRBJ2-1	-	CASSQGSADEQFF	TGCGCCAGCAGCCAAGGGTCGGCGGATGAGCAGTTCTTC
-	TRBV10-2	TRBJ2-6	-	CASSGATPHSGANVLTF	TGCGCCAGCAGTGGGGCAACCCCACACTCTGGGGCCAACGTCCTGACTTTC
TRBD2	TRBV29-1	TRBJ2-1	few	CSAPGTSGYEQFF	TGCAGCGCCCCCGGGACTAGCGGGTATGAGCAGTTCTTC
TRBD1	TRBV30	TRBJ2-7	-	CAWSGGHGTGVYEQYF	TGTGCCTGGAGTGGGGGGCACGGGACAGGGGTCTACGAGCAGTACTTC
-	TRBV30	TRBJ1-1	-	CAWGRGNTEAFF	TGTGCCTGGGGGAGGGGGAACACTGAAGCTTTCTTT
-	TRBV18	TRBJ1-6	-	CASSPLRTGSNSPLHF	TGTGCCAGCTCACCTCTGCGCACAGGGTCTAATTCACCCCTCCACTTT
-	TRBV7-9	TRBJ2-3	-	CASSLPLQGISTDTQYF	TGTGCCAGCAGCTTACCTTTACAGGGAATTAGCACAGATACGCAGTATTTT
TRBD1	TRBV2	TRBJ2-7	-	CASKGGRGNSYEQYF	TGTGCCAGCAAAGGGGGCCGGGGTAACTCCTACGAGCAGTACTTC
-	TRBV12-3/TRBV12-4	TRBJ1-1	-	CASSPPNRANTEAFF	TGTGCCAGCAGTCCTCCCAATCGGGCGAACACTGAAGCTTTCTTT
-	TRBV11-2	TRBJ1-2	few	CASSPGGRLLTF	TGTGCCAGCAGCCCGGGGGGCCGATTACTGACCTTC
-	TRBV7-2	TRBJ2-1	few	CASTWGVSYNEQFF	TGTGCCAGCACCTGGGGGGTCTCCTACAATGAGCAGTTCTTC
TRBD1	TRBV4-3	TRBJ2-7	-	CASSQDRTGVFSYEQYF	TGCGCCAGCAGCCAAGATCGGACAGGGGTATTTTCCTACGAGCAGTACTTC
TRBD1	TRBV12-3/TRBV12-4	TRBJ2-7	-	CASSVTGLMGEQYF	TGTGCCAGCAGTGTGACAGGGCTGATGGGCGAGCAGTACTTC
TRBD2	TRBV6-2/TRBV6-3	TRBJ2-1	-	CASRPGTRRNEQFF	TGTGCCAGCAGGCCCGGGACTAGGAGGAATGAGCAGTTCTTC
-	TRBV12-3/TRBV12-4	TRBJ1-5	-	CASSTTGPPQHF	TGTGCCAGCAGTACCACAGGGCCACCCCAGCATTTT